Listed here are 11 T cell receptor beta chains from one sample, sequenced in a study of human thymus T cells. Method: immunoSEQ multiplex PCR; TCRdb's copy keeps in-frame clones and lacks some. The sample includes some 130,000 clones, around 94% seen only once; the top ten take around 0.024%. During corrective heart surgery, resections were taken, and the thymus tissue came from them. Specimen: thymus tissue. The receptors shown here come from a boy in the first two years of life with a congenital heart defect but otherwise immunologically healthy.

This chain's CDR3 is CASSVTRDRVFYNEQFF. The CDR3 DNA reads as TGTGCCAGTAGTGTAACGCGGGACAGGGTATTTTACAATGAGCAGTTCTTC. This rearrangement joins TRBV19 to TRBJ2-1; TRBD1 matches at 9 bases. CDR3 length equals 17 residues. Trimming at V came to 5 bases and at J to 4 bases, leaving 12 bases not matched to a gene. Germline CDR1 LNHDA, CDR2 SQIVND (reference sequence).

The rearrangement links TRBV10-3 to TRBJ2-6; no definite D call. V was trimmed by 11 bases and J by 4 bases, leaving 15 bases between them. Germline V lookup: CDR1 ENHRY, CDR2 SYGVKD. This CDR3 has 14 amino acids. DNA of the CDR3: TGTGCCGCCCAAGCCCCGGACGGGGCCAACGTCCTGACTTTC. Its translation is CAAQAPDGANVLTF.

The rearrangement joins TRBV9 to TRBJ2-1; the D is unclear. Germline assignment: CDR1 SGDLS and CDR2 YYNGEE. The CDR3 runs to 14 residues. V lost 4 bases and J 0 bases, leaving 8 bases between the germline ends. DNA for the CDR3: TGTGCCAGCAGCCCCTACACCTCCTACAATGAGCAGTTCTTC. It encodes CASSPYTSYNEQFF.

The chain couples TRBV5-6 to TRBJ2-3; weak D call: TRBD1 (6 bases). This CDR3 is built from 15 residues. Per the germline V gene, CDR1 is SGHDT and CDR2 is YYEEEE. V was cut by 0 bases and J by 6 bases, with 14 bases left in between. The CDR3 nucleotides are TGTGCCAGCAGCTTGGATCAGGGGATGGGGGATACGCAGTATTTT. Protein: CASSLDQGMGDTQYF.

The genes are TRBV21-1 and TRBJ1-2; TRBD1 was called by the table and not checked on the DNA. TRBV21-1 is a pseudogene. The CDR3 consists of 17 residues. The CDR3 protein is CASSAPSRTGGNYGYTF. In DNA form, the CDR3 reads TGTGCCAGCAGCGCCCCTAGTAGGACAGGGGGGAACTATGGCTACACCTTC.

This chain connects TRBV7-9 to TRBJ1-2; 9 bases fit TRBD1. This CDR3 comprises 18 residues. After removal of 4 bases from V and 4 bases from J, the junction contained 16 bases not matched to a gene. Germline CDR1 and CDR2: SEHNR and FQNEAQ (reference sequence). CDR3 sequence reads: CASSSAGDREECVYGYTF. The DNA for the CDR3 is TGTGCCAGCAGCTCCGCCGGGGACAGGGAAGAGTGTGTCTATGGCTACACCTTC.

This chain connects TRBV4-1 to TRBJ2-1, with 9 bases matching TRBD2. V shed 3 bases, J shed 4 bases, and the junction held 10 bases outside the gene matches. The CDR3 covers 17 residues. The V gene's germline CDR1 is MGHRA and CDR2 YSYEKL. The CDR3 region has the DNA TGCGCCAGCAGCCATCTTTCTGGACTAGCGCCTTACAATGAGCAGTTCTTC. The encoded protein is CASSHLSGLAPYNEQFF.

This chain uses TRBV28 with TRBJ1-5, with D perhaps TRBD1 (5 bases). Per germline, CDR1 MDHEN and CDR2 SYDVKM. Trimming stripped 7 bases from V and 6 bases from J, with 16 bases between. This CDR3 has 14 residues. CDR3 protein: CASKKSGAGQPQHF. CDR3 bases: TGTGCCAGCAAAAAGTCCGGGGCTGGTCAGCCCCAGCATTTT.

The chain has TRBV9 and TRBJ2-3; D perhaps matches TRBD1 (6 bases). V dropped 0 bases and J dropped 4 bases, with 12 bases sitting between them. In germline, CDR1 is SGDLS, CDR2 YYNGEE. This CDR3 has 15 residues. This chain's CDR3 is CASSVEWSGADTQYF. DNA of the CDR3: TGTGCCAGCAGCGTAGAATGGTCAGGGGCAGATACGCAGTATTTT.

The CDR3: CASRATLPTNEKLFF. CDR3 in DNA: TGTGCCAGCAGGGCGACTCTCCCAACTAATGAAAAACTGTTTTTT. The chain combines TRBV6-4 with TRBJ1-4; unclear D gene. The V gene's germline CDR1 is MRHNA and CDR2 SNTAGT. V was cut by 6 bases and J by 0 bases, with 11 bases left in between. CDR3 length: 15 residues.

The chain recombines TRBV28 with TRBJ2-1, with TRBD1 matching 7 bases. Germline V gene sequence: CDR1 MDHEN, CDR2 SYDVKM. The CDR3 is 14 residues long. The V segment lost 4 bases and the J segment 6 bases; nucleotides outside the gene matches: 6. The CDR3 DNA follows: TGTGCCAGCAGTTACCGGGACAGTGGCAATGAGCAGTTCTTC. Encoded protein: CASSYRDSGNEQFF.